Listed here are 13 T cell receptor beta chains from one sample, sequenced in a study of shared clonotypes between healthy human individuals. Libraries were prepared by immunoSEQ multiplex PCR; TCRdb keeps only in-frame clonotypes and omits some of them. The table includes about half a million clones, around 79% detected once. The source material was PBMCs. The source is a middle-aged woman in good health. Some clones in this sample may be carry-over from other donors' samples.

This chain links TRBV7-8 with TRBJ2-7, with D possibly being TRBD1 or TRBD2 (6 bases each). Germline V gene data show CDR1 as SGHVS and CDR2 as FQNEAQ. This CDR3 is built from 15 residues. V lost 5 bases to trimming and J lost 1 base, with 15 bases between them. The CDR3 spells CASSPIPGASYEQYF. CDR3 sequence (DNA): TGTGCCAGCAGCCCAATCCCGGGGGCGTCCTACGAGCAGTACTTC.

This sequence joins TRBV6-6 and TRBJ2-1, with a weak D call TRBD2 (5 bases). Germline assignment: CDR1 MNHNY and CDR2 SVGAGI (reference sequence). Trimming pared 5 bases from V and 4 bases from J, leaving 9 bases between. This CDR3 region has 13 residues. The CDR3 coding sequence is TGTGCCAGCAGTCAACCGGGATACAATGAGCAGTTCTTC. Translation gives CASSQPGYNEQFF.

This rearrangement joins TRBV18 to TRBJ2-7, with 8 bases fitting TRBD1. The CDR3 runs 14 residues. The germline V gene encodes CDR1 KGHSH and CDR2 LQKENI. Trimming took 3 bases from V and 0 from J; bases not matched to a gene: 1. In DNA form, the CDR3 reads TGTGCCAGCTCACCGGGACAGGCCTCCTACGAGCAGTACTTC. Protein sequence: CASSPGQASYEQYF.

The V call is TRBV28, the J call TRBJ2-1; D is unresolved. Looked up from germline, CDR1 is MDHEN and CDR2 is SYDVKM. V was pared by 5 bases and J by 4 bases, with 9 bases between. This CDR3 spans 13 amino acids. The CDR3 loop is CASSLQSYNEQFF. CDR3 nucleotide sequence: TGTGCCAGCAGTCTACAGAGTTACAATGAGCAGTTCTTC.

This chain joins TRBV5-4 and TRBJ2-7; TRBD2 might be the D (6 bases). Germline V gene sequence: CDR1 SGHNT, CDR2 YYREEE (reference sequence). CDR3 size: 14 residues. V was cut by 4 bases and J by 1 base, with 12 bases left in between. For the CDR3, the DNA is TGTGCCAGCAGCCTGGGACTCAAGTCCTACGAGCAGTACTTC. Its translation is CASSLGLKSYEQYF.

The J gene is TRBJ2-1, the V gene TRBV9, with D maybe TRBD1 (5 bases). This CDR3 has 14 residues. Per germline, CDR1 SGDLS and CDR2 YYNGEE. V lost 0 bases and J lost 7, with 11 bases in between. The CDR3 spells CASSVGQTANEQFF. The CDR3 nucleotides read TGTGCCAGCAGCGTAGGACAGACAGCAAATGAGCAGTTCTTC.

This clone has a handful of counts. The chain uses TRBV30 and TRBJ2-2; D gene ambiguous. The V gene lost 3 bases and the J gene lost 1 base, with 6 bases spanning the gap. Germline-derived CDR1 and CDR2 are GTSNPN and SVGIG (reference sequence). CDR3 length equals 13 residues. CDR3 loop: CAWSRLNTGELFF. Here the CDR3 DNA reads TGTGCCTGGAGCCGTTTGAACACCGGGGAGCTGTTTTTT.

This clone appeared once. CDR3 residues: CAWSSIGTANSPLHF. DNA for the CDR3: TGTGCCTGGAGTTCCATCGGGACCGCGAATTCACCCCTCCACTTT. The chain has TRBV30 and TRBJ1-6, with D possibly being TRBD1 (5 bases). Germline-derived CDR1 and CDR2 are GTSNPN and SVGIG (reference sequence). This CDR3 comprises 15 residues. Trimming cost V 2 bases and J 7 bases, with 15 bases left between them.

The chain carries TRBV7-8 and TRBJ2-2; D possibly corresponds to TRBD1 (5 bases). This CDR3 is 16 amino acids long. In germline, CDR1 is SGHVS, CDR2 FQNEAQ. V lost 5 bases to trimming and J lost 4 bases, with 17 bases between them. CDR3 sequence: CASSHPLRQSTGELFF. The CDR3 bases are TGTGCCAGCAGCCACCCCCTGAGACAGAGCACCGGGGAGCTGTTTTTT. Using reference TRBV7-8 and TRBJ2-2 for the parts outside the CDR3, the full variable domain is GAGVSQSPRYKVAKRGQDVALRCDPISGHVSLFWYQQALGQGPEFLTYFQNEAQLDKSGLPSDRFFAERPEGSVSTLKIQRTQQEDSAVYLCASSHPLRQSTGELFFGEGSRLTVL.

This sequence joins TRBV7-9 and TRBJ1-4; D remains unclear. The V end lost 5 bases, the J end lost 5 bases, and 12 bases lay between the germline ends. In germline, CDR1 is SEHNR, CDR2 FQNEAQ (reference sequence). This CDR3 spans 14 amino acids. CDR3 in DNA: TGTGCCAGCAGCGAGGGAGGCTCCAATGAAAAACTGTTTTTT. It is translated as CASSEGGSNEKLFF. Variable domain in full (rest from reference TRBV7-9 and TRBJ1-4): DTGVSQNPRHKITKRGQNVTFRCDPISEHNRLYWYRQTLGQGPEFLTYFQNEAQLEKSRLLSDRFSAERPKGSFSTLEIQRTEQGDSAMYLCASSEGGSNEKLFFGSGTQLSVL.

V and J are TRBV25-1 and TRBJ2-7, with unresolved D. Germline lookup yields CDR1 MGHDK and CDR2 SYGVNS. Trimming took off 1 base at V and 2 bases at J, with 9 bases between the two ends. The CDR3 extends over 14 amino acids. The CDR3 protein is CASSESSLPYEQYF. The CDR3 DNA sequence: TGTGCCAGCAGTGAATCCAGTTTGCCCTACGAGCAGTACTTC.

This chain connects TRBV27 to TRBJ1-2, with a weak D call TRBD1 (6 bases). Trimming pared 6 bases from V and 4 bases from J, leaving 12 bases between. CDR3 size: 13 residues. Germline loops: CDR1 MNHEY, CDR2 SMNVEV (reference sequence). CDR3 in amino acids: CASRQQGTYGYTF. The CDR3 nucleotides are TGTGCCAGCAGACAACAGGGAACCTATGGCTACACCTTC.

J is TRBJ2-5 and V is TRBV10-2; TRBD2 agrees at 8 bases. V was clipped by 4 bases and J by 5 bases; unmatched bases: 18. The CDR3 length is 18 residues. The germline V gene encodes CDR1 WSHSY and CDR2 SAAADI. The CDR3 region has the DNA TGCGCCAGCAGTGTTCCCGGGCGGGGCAGCGGGAGTGGGGAGACCCAGTACTTC. Protein: CASSVPGRGSGSGETQYF.